These 9 T cell receptor beta chains share one sample of origin, sequenced in a study of CD8 T cells in Susac syndrome. When the RNA was reverse transcribed, random hexamers were used with an input of roughly 0.5 to 1 ug. One entry per CDR3 protein results from TCRdb running MiXCR on the immunoSEQ multiplex PCR reads. Here the sample spans 150,000 to 200,000 distinct CDR3 sequences, approximately 94% being singletons. The sequenced sample consisted of CD4+ T cells from PBMCs. Source of these receptors: a human donor with multiple sclerosis.

The gene calls are TRBV3-1 and TRBJ1-1; D ambiguous. V lost 3 bases and J 6 bases, leaving 11 bases between the germline ends. In germline, CDR1 is LGHDT, CDR2 YNNKEL (reference sequence). The CDR3 contains 13 residues. CDR3 bases: TGTGCCAGCAGCCAGAGGTCGGTCCCTGAAGCTTTCTTT. Its protein product is CASSQRSVPEAFF. The full variable domain, its missing parts supplied by reference TRBV3-1 and TRBJ1-1, is DTAVSQTPKYLVTQMGNDKSIKCEQNLGHDTMYWYKQDSKKFLKIMFSYNNKELIINETVPNRFSPKSPDKAHLNLHINSLELGDSAVYFCASSQRSVPEAFFGQGTRLTVV.

The gene calls are TRBV29-1 and TRBJ1-2; unclear D gene. V was pared by 3 bases and J by 5 bases, with 7 bases between. The V gene's germline CDR1 is SQVTM and CDR2 ANQGSEA. The CDR3 length is 11 residues. The CDR3 DNA sequence: TGCAGCGTTGACCCAGAGTATGGCTACACCTTC. Encoded protein: CSVDPEYGYTF.

The V gene is TRBV2, the J gene TRBJ2-4; the match to TRBD1 covers 9 bases. J was trimmed by 6 bases and V by 4 bases; bases with no gene match: 7. CDR3 size: 15 residues. Germline V gives CDR1 SNHLY, CDR2 FYNNEI. The CDR3 sequence: CASSGDRAETNIQYF. The CDR3 DNA is TGTGCCAGCAGTGGGGACAGGGCTGAAACAAACATTCAGTACTTC.

This chain connects TRBV4-2 to TRBJ1-5; TRBD1 agrees at 7 bases. V lost 0 bases to trimming and J lost 4 bases; unmatched junction nucleotides: 6. This CDR3 is built from 16 residues. Germline values: CDR1 LGHNA, CDR2 YNFKEQ. CDR3 sequence reads: CASSQDRDSKNQPQHF. The CDR3 DNA sequence: TGTGCCAGCAGCCAAGATAGGGACAGCAAGAATCAGCCCCAGCATTTT.

The V gene is TRBV7-6, the J gene TRBJ1-5; weak D call: TRBD1 (6 bases). The V end was cut by 0 bases, the J end by 1 base, with 16 bases between. CDR1 is SGHVS, CDR2 FNYEAQ, per germline. The CDR3 extends over 18 amino acids. CDR3 nucleotide sequence: TGTGCCAGCAGCTTAGCGCTAGGGGGGGCTCCAAGCAATCAGCCCCAGCATTTT. This gives the protein CASSLALGGAPSNQPQHF.

The chain combines TRBV5-1 with TRBJ1-1; maybe TRBD1 (6 bases). Looked up from germline, CDR1 is SGHRS and CDR2 is YFSETQ. V lost 7 bases, J lost 0 bases, and 13 bases lay in between. CDR3 size: 14 residues. The CDR3 coding sequence is TGCGCCAGCCGAGCGACAGGCATGAACACTGAAGCTTTCTTT. This sequence encodes CASRATGMNTEAFF.

V and J are TRBV6-6 and TRBJ2-7, with 8 bases matching TRBD1. The CDR3 runs to 15 residues. Trimming took 5 bases from V and 5 from J; bases not matched to a gene: 11. Germline CDR1 is MNHNY and CDR2 is SVGAGI (reference sequence). The CDR3 spells CASSDYTRGRHEQYF. CDR3 DNA sequence: TGTGCCAGCAGTGACTATACCAGGGGGCGCCACGAGCAGTACTTC.

This clonotype has just a few counts. The gene calls are TRBV29-1 and TRBJ2-1; no reliable D call. Per germline, CDR1 SQVTM and CDR2 ANQGSEA. The ends were cut back, 7 bases at V and 7 bases at J, with 11 bases in the middle. The CDR3 extends over 11 amino acids. As DNA, the CDR3 is TGCAGCGGAAACCTAGGGAATGAGCAGTTCTTC. Protein product: CSGNLGNEQFF.

The J gene is TRBJ2-7, the V gene TRBV7-9; weak D call: TRBD2 (5 bases). The CDR3 loop spans 14 amino acids. Germline loops: CDR1 SEHNR, CDR2 FQNEAQ (reference sequence). Trimming cost V 0 bases and J 0 bases, with 6 bases left between them. CDR3 amino acids: CASSLAGNSYEQYF. In DNA form, the CDR3 reads TGTGCCAGCAGCTTAGCCGGGAACTCCTACGAGCAGTACTTC.